Listed here are 8 T cell receptor beta chains from one sample, sequenced in a study of T cell responses to AZD1222 COVID-19 vaccine. Only in-frame clones appear in the TCRdb table, and some are missing; sequencing was by immunoSEQ multiplex PCR. The data contain 150,000 to 200,000 clones, 80% to 90% of them singletons. The specimen was peripheral blood, collected on day 0 of AZD1222 vaccination. These receptors all come from an adult in good health.

This chain joins TRBV28 and TRBJ1-1, with D possibly matching TRBD1 (6 bases). This CDR3 is 16 amino acids long. Germline loops: CDR1 MDHEN, CDR2 SYDVKM. V was shortened by 2 bases and J by 0 bases, with 13 bases between the two germline ends. The CDR3 sequence is CASSLTGQGLNTEAFF. CDR3 sequence (DNA): TGTGCCAGCAGTTTAACCGGGCAGGGGCTGAACACTGAAGCTTTCTTT.

V and J are TRBV9 and TRBJ2-6; D unresolved. Germline V gene data show CDR1 as SGDLS and CDR2 as YYNGEE. The CDR3 extends over 15 amino acids. V dropped 2 bases and J dropped 1 base, with 7 bases sitting between them. CDR3 bases: TGTGCCAGCAGCGTGCACATTTCTGGGGCCAACGTCCTGACTTTC. Residues: CASSVHISGANVLTF.

V usage is TRBV27 and J usage is TRBJ1-2; D possibly corresponds to TRBD1 (6 bases). The CDR3 is made up of 16 amino acids. Germline values: CDR1 MNHEY, CDR2 SMNVEV (reference sequence). Trimming removed 3 bases at V and 4 bases at J, with 18 bases between. In DNA form, the CDR3 reads TGTGCCAGCAGTTTTACCCACATACAGGGTACCTATGGCTACACCTTC. It specifies CASSFTHIQGTYGYTF.

CDR3: CASSYNREAFF. For the CDR3, the DNA is TGTGCCAGCAGTTATAACAGAGAAGCTTTCTTT. This chain links TRBV28 with TRBJ1-1; D is unresolved. Trimming shortened V by 4 bases and J by 8 bases, and 8 bases separated the two germline ends. This CDR3 is built from 11 residues. The germline CDR1 and CDR2 sequences are MDHEN and SYDVKM.

The chain recombines TRBV30 with TRBJ2-1; D tentatively reads TRBD1 or TRBD2 (6 bases each). This CDR3 region has 15 residues. The V end lost 0 bases, the J end lost 9 bases, and 18 bases lay between the germline ends. Germline V gives CDR1 GTSNPN, CDR2 SVGIG (reference sequence). The DNA of the CDR3 is TGTGCCTGGAGTGTAGCCGGGGGCGAGTTGGGTGAGCAGTTCTTC. Translated, it gives CAWSVAGGELGEQFF.

V is TRBV5-1 and J is TRBJ1-1, with 8 positions matching TRBD1. The CDR3 covers 14 residues. With V trimmed by 3 bases and J by 6 bases, 7 bases remained unmatched. Germline V gene sequence: CDR1 SGHRS, CDR2 YFSETQ. The CDR3 here is CASSWPRTGSEAFF. The CDR3 region has the DNA TGCGCCAGCAGCTGGCCCCGGACAGGGTCTGAAGCTTTCTTT.

V is TRBV19 and J is TRBJ1-6; TRBD1 is a possible D gene (5 bases). The V and J ends lost 6 bases and 8 bases respectively, with 20 bases between them. The germline V gene encodes CDR1 LNHDA and CDR2 SQIVND (reference sequence). This CDR3 is built from 16 residues. CDR3 sequence: CASSVGTLGRDSPLHF. As DNA, the CDR3 is TGTGCCAGTAGCGTAGGGACGCTCGGACGTGATTCACCCCTCCACTTT.

This rearrangement joins TRBV6-5 to TRBJ2-7, with D unclear. Germline CDR1 and CDR2: MNHEY and SVGAGI. This CDR3 is 13 amino acids long. The ends were cut back, 7 bases at V and 4 bases at J, with 14 bases in the middle. The CDR3: CASTNGPWYEQYF. For the CDR3, the DNA is TGTGCCAGCACTAACGGGCCCTGGTACGAGCAGTACTTC.